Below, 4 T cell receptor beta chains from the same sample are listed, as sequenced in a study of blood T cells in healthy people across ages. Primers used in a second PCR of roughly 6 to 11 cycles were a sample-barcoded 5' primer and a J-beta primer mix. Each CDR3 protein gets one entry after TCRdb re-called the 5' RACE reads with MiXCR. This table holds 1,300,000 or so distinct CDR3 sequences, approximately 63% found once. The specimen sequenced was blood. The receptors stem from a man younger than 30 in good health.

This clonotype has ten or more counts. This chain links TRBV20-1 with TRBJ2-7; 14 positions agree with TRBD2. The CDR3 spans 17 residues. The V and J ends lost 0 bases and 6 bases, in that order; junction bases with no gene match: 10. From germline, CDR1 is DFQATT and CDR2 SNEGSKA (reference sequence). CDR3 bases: TGCAGTGCTAGAGATGAGACTAGCGGGAGGGATAGCGGCGAGCAGTACTTC. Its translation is CSARDETSGRDSGEQYF.

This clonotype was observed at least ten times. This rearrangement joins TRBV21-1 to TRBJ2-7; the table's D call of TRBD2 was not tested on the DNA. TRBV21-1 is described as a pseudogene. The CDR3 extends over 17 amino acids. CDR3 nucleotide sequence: TGTGCCAGCAGCAAAGCAGGGGAAGCGGGAGGGCGTTACGAGCAGTACTTC. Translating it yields CASSKAGEAGGRYEQYF.

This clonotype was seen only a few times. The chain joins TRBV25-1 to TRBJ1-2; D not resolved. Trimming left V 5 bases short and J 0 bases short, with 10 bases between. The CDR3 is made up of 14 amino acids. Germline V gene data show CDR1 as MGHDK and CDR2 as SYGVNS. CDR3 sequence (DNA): TGTGCCAGCAGTTCCCCCCTAGCTAACTATGGCTACACCTTC. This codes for CASSSPLANYGYTF.

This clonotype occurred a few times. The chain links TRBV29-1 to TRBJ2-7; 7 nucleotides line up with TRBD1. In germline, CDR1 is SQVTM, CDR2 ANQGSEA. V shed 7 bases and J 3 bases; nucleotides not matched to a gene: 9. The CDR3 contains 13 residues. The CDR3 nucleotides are TGCAGCGCCAAGGGACAGATACACTACGAGCAGTACTTC. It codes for CSAKGQIHYEQYF.